These T cell receptor beta chains were read from a single sample in a study of cytomegalovirus exposure and HLA in healthy donors. Sequencing was performed with immunoSEQ multiplex PCR; in TCRdb, only in-frame clones are kept and a portion is missing. This sample yields 110,000 or so clones, of which 82% are seen a single time; roughly 2.5% belongs to the top ten. The sample comprised PBMCs. Receptors originate from a woman younger than 35 in good health and CMV-seronegative. Both conserved end residues are part of each CDR3. The D gene is left open where the match is weak. The size entry is marked missing in some rows and otherwise reads once, few, many or a size class.

TRBJ1-4	NA	TRBV18	TRBD1	TGTGCCAGCTCACCACCTTCGACAGGGAATGAAAAACTGTTTTTT	CASSPPSTGNEKLFF
TRBJ1-4	few	TRBV28	NA	TGTGCCAGCAAAACGAATGCCGGTGAAAAACTGTTTTTT	CASKTNAGEKLFF
TRBJ1-5	NA	TRBV2	TRBD1	TGTGCCAGCAGTGTGGGACAGAAAGTTTATAGCAATCAGCCCCAGCATTTT	CASSVGQKVYSNQPQHF
TRBJ2-7	NA	TRBV7-9	NA	TGTGCCAGCAGCTTCCCCGGCTACGAGCAGTACTTC	CASSFPGYEQYF
TRBJ1-2	NA	TRBV9	TRBD1	TGTGCCAGCAGCGTAGAACAGGGGGGGGAGGATGGCTACACCTTC	CASSVEQGGEDGYTF
TRBJ1-1	NA	TRBV29-1	NA	TGCAGCGTTGTTCCCTTGGAGGAAGCTTTCTTT	CSVVPLEEAFF
TRBJ2-1	NA	TRBV2	TRBD1	TGTGCCAGCAGGGAGGACAGGTACTCCTACAATGAGCAGTTCTTC	CASREDRYSYNEQFF
TRBJ2-1	NA	TRBV27	NA	TGTGCCAGCAGTCTGGACACGTACAATGAGCAGTTCTTC	CASSLDTYNEQFF
TRBJ2-3	NA	TRBV28	TRBD2	TGTGCCAGCAGTTTACGCTCGCGGGAGCCCTCAGATACGCAGTATTTT	CASSLRSREPSDTQYF
TRBJ2-1	NA	TRBV28	TRBD2	TGTGCCAGCAGCAAAGCAGGAGCGGGAGGCAATGAGCAGTTCTTC	CASSKAGAGGNEQFF
TRBJ1-2	NA	TRBV20-1	NA	TGCAGTCCTGGGGGGGACTATGGCTACACCTTC	CSPGGDYGYTF
TRBJ1-1	once	TRBV7-9	NA	TGTGCCAGCAGCTTAGCAGTCGGCGGGAACACTGAAGCTTTCTTT	CASSLAVGGNTEAFF
TRBJ2-2	NA	TRBV10-1	NA	TGCGCCAGCAGTGAGCCAATTCCCGGGACACCGAACACCGGGGAGCTGTTTTTT	CASSEPIPGTPNTGELFF
TRBJ1-6	NA	TRBV2	NA	TGTGCCAGCTCGAGATTTTTCCCCTCCGGTAATTCACCCCTCCACTTT	CASSRFFPSGNSPLHF
TRBJ1-4	NA	TRBV30	NA	TGTGCCTGGAGGAGGGGGGGGGATGCAACTAATGAAAAACTGTTTTTT	CAWRRGGDATNEKLFF
TRBJ2-5	NA	TRBV27	TRBD2	TGTGCCAGCAGTACACTGACTAGCGGGGAAGAGACCCAGTACTTC	CASSTLTSGEETQYF
TRBJ2-1	NA	TRBV27	TRBD2	TGTGCCAGCAGTTCCCGACTAGCGGGGGGTTCTCACAATGAGCAGTTCTTC	CASSSRLAGGSHNEQFF
TRBJ1-2	NA	TRBV28	NA	TGTGCCACATACCAGGCGAAGGGCTACACCTTC	CATYQAKGYTF
TRBJ2-1	NA	TRBV2	TRBD2	TGTGCCAGCAGTGGCCTAGCGGGAGGGGATGAGCAGTTCTTC	CASSGLAGGDEQFF
TRBJ1-1	NA	TRBV5-4	NA	TGTGCCAGCAGCTTGCCGGGGGGCGGGGGGATGAACACTGAAGCTTTCTTT	CASSLPGGGGMNTEAFF
TRBJ1-1	NA	TRBV12-2	NA	TGTGCAAGTCGCTTATATCTCGCAGTCATGAACACTGAAGCTTTCTTT	CASRLYLAVMNTEAFF
TRBJ1-2	NA	TRBV5-1	TRBD1	TGCGCCAGCAGCTTGGGGGGACAGTTGAACTATGGCTACACCTTC	CASSLGGQLNYGYTF
TRBJ1-2	NA	TRBV4-1	NA	TGCGCCAGCAGCCAAGAACCGTCCAGGAGCTACACCTTC	CASSQEPSRSYTF
TRBJ2-5	NA	TRBV5-4	TRBD2	TGTGCCAGCAGCTCTACTAGCGTACTGTACCAAGAGACCCAGTACTTC	CASSSTSVLYQETQYF
TRBJ1-5	NA	TRBV30	NA	TGTGCCTGGAGTCCGTCGCGGGCCGCATTTAGCAATCAGCCCCAGCATTTT	CAWSPSRAAFSNQPQHF
TRBJ2-5	NA	TRBV7-8	TRBD1	TGTGCCAGCAGCCTGCCCACAAGGACAGGAAGAGAGACCCAGTACTTC	CASSLPTRTGRETQYF
TRBJ2-5	NA	TRBV7-6	NA	TGTGCCAGCAGCTTAGCCAGGGCCGAGACCCAGTACTTC	CASSLARAETQYF
TRBJ1-3	once	TRBV6-1	NA	TGTGCCAGCAGTGAAGCGAGGAGGTTACCTGGAAACACCATATATTTT	CASSEARRLPGNTIYF
TRBJ2-6	NA	TRBV16	TRBD1	TGTGCCAGCAGCCACTGGACAGGTTCCTCTGGGGCCAACGTCCTGACTTTC	CASSHWTGSSGANVLTF
TRBJ1-5	few	TRBV6-5	TRBD1	TGTGCCAGCAGTAGGGACAGGACGGGGAATCAGCCCCAGCATTTT	CASSRDRTGNQPQHF
TRBJ1-5	NA	TRBV19	NA	TGTGCCAGTAGTATAGGTGGGGCCCATAGCAATCAGCCCCAGCATTTT	CASSIGGAHSNQPQHF
TRBJ2-7	NA	TRBV28	TRBD1	TGTGCCAGCCGGGGACAGGCTCTGTCCTTTTCTACCTACGAGCAGTACTTC	CASRGQALSFSTYEQYF
TRBJ2-7	NA	TRBV19	TRBD2	TGTGCCAGTAGTCCCTGGGCTAGCGGGACCTACGAGCAGTACTTC	CASSPWASGTYEQYF
TRBJ2-7	once	TRBV5-1	TRBD2	TGCGCCAGCAGCTCCACTCGGGACATCCTGGGACTAGCGGGAGGATACGAGCAGTACTTC	CASSSTRDILGLAGGYEQYF
TRBJ1-4	NA	TRBV2	NA	TGTGCCAGCAAGGCGGCTTGGGAGGAAAAACTGTTTTTT	CASKAAWEEKLFF
TRBJ1-1	NA	TRBV10-1	TRBD1	TGCGCCAGCAGTCACCGGGACAGGGGCACTGAAGCTTTCTTT	CASSHRDRGTEAFF
TRBJ2-1	NA	TRBV29-1	TRBD2	TGCAGCGGAGCGGGAGAAAGTAATGAGCAGTTCTTC	CSGAGESNEQFF
TRBJ1-4	NA	TRBV19	NA	TGTGCCAGTAGTATTTATGGGGGCCTTGCAACTAATGAAAAACTGTTTTTT	CASSIYGGLATNEKLFF
TRBJ1-5	few	TRBV6-1	NA	TGTGCCAGCAGTGATTATAGCAATCAGCCCCAGCATTTT	CASSDYSNQPQHF
TRBJ1-3	NA	TRBV5-6	TRBD1	TGTGCCAGCAGGGATGTCGCGGGACAGGGAAACACCATATATTTT	CASRDVAGQGNTIYF
TRBJ2-7	NA	TRBV28	TRBD1	TGTGCCAGCAGTAACCCCCGGACAGGGGACTCCCACGAGCAGTACTTC	CASSNPRTGDSHEQYF
TRBJ1-5	NA	TRBV5-6	NA	TGTGCCAGCAGCTTAGGTAGCAGGGGAATCGATCAGCCCCAGCATTTT	CASSLGSRGIDQPQHF
TRBJ1-6	NA	TRBV28	NA	TGTGCCAGCATATTACCAGGGGATAATTCACCCCTCCACTTT	CASILPGDNSPLHF
TRBJ1-1	NA	TRBV28	NA	TGTGCCAGCAGTTTTCTCAGGTCGAACACTGAAGCTTTCTTT	CASSFLRSNTEAFF
TRBJ2-3	NA	TRBV28	NA	TGTGCCAGCAGTTTGCCCATTGCGGGGACAGATACGCAGTATTTT	CASSLPIAGTDTQYF
TRBJ2-5	once	TRBV30	NA	TGTGCCCTGGGAACAGGACAGCTTCTGGAGACCCAGTACTTC	CALGTGQLLETQYF